These T cell receptor beta chains were read from a single sample in a study of blood T cell repertoires in COVID-19. Sequencing was performed with immunoSEQ multiplex PCR; in TCRdb, only in-frame clones are kept and a portion is missing. The sample has just over 90,000 clones, 80% seen once. The sample was peripheral blood. These TCRs come from a human donor in a cohort sampled during active COVID-19. The CDR3 runs from the conserved cysteine through the conserved F or W. A D gene is named only where the DNA matches it firmly. Size tells how often a clone was seen (once, few, many) or the class of an expanded clone, and some rows leave it out.

TRBV6-5	TRBJ1-6	NA	NA	CASSIRDNSPLHF	TGTGCCAGCAGTATAAGAGATAATTCACCCCTCCACTTT
TRBV19	TRBJ2-6	NA	NA	CASRAASGANVLTF	TGTGCCAGTCGCGCGGCATCTGGGGCCAACGTCCTGACTTTC
TRBV6-6	TRBJ2-7	NA	NA	CASSYSNNPVSYEQYF	TGTGCCAGCAGTTACTCCAATAATCCGGTCTCCTACGAGCAGTACTTC
TRBV2	TRBJ1-1	TRBD1	NA	CASSTFRGLGVTEAFF	TGTGCCAGCAGTACATTCAGGGGGCTCGGCGTCACTGAAGCTTTCTTT
TRBV9	TRBJ2-5	NA	NA	CASSVEGAQETQYF	TGTGCCAGCAGCGTAGAAGGGGCCCAAGAGACCCAGTACTTC
TRBV2	TRBJ2-3	TRBD2	NA	CASKGSSGADTQYF	TGTGCCAGCAAAGGGTCTAGCGGGGCCGATACGCAGTATTTT
TRBV6-6	TRBJ1-1	NA	NA	CASSYPPSRNTEAFF	TGTGCCAGCAGTTACCCTCCCAGTCGGAACACTGAAGCTTTCTTT
TRBV5-1	TRBJ1-6	NA	NA	CASSLGGSGASPLHF	TGCGCCAGCAGCTTGGGAGGGTCGGGCGCGTCACCCCTCCACTTT
TRBV6-5	TRBJ2-7	NA	NA	CASRTPYGGYEQYF	TGTGCCAGCAGGACGCCATACGGCGGATACGAGCAGTACTTC
TRBV7-2	TRBJ2-2	TRBD2	NA	CASSPSGRAPGELFF	TGTGCCAGCAGCCCAAGCGGGAGGGCCCCCGGGGAGCTGTTTTTT
TRBV3-1/TRBV3-2	TRBJ2-1	NA	NA	CASSRDSLAYNEQFF	TGTGCCAGCAGCCGCGACTCCCTGGCATACAATGAGCAGTTCTTC
TRBV6-1	TRBJ2-4	TRBD1	NA	CASSASANTGAARNIQYF	TGTGCCAGCAGTGCCTCGGCCAATACAGGGGCCGCCCGAAACATTCAGTACTTC
TRBV6-5	TRBJ2-6	NA	NA	CASSSISGANVLTF	TGTGCCAGCAGTTCTATCTCTGGGGCCAACGTCCTGACTTTC
TRBV27	TRBJ2-7	NA	NA	CATRAIAEIKDEQYF	TGTGCCACTAGAGCCATAGCTGAAATAAAAGACGAGCAGTACTTC
TRBV7-9	TRBJ2-1	NA	few	CASSPTDYNEQFF	TGTGCCAGCAGCCCGACAGATTACAATGAGCAGTTCTTC
TRBV3-1/TRBV3-2	TRBJ1-4	NA	NA	CASSHNYPATNEKLFF	TGTGCCAGCAGCCATAACTACCCCGCAACTAATGAAAAACTGTTTTTT
TRBV6-2/TRBV6-3	TRBJ1-6	NA	NA	CASSYLTGVDNSPLHF	TGTGCCAGCAGTTATCTGACAGGCGTGGACAATTCACCCCTCCACTTT
TRBV11-1	TRBJ2-1	NA	NA	CASSLRAGEGEQFF	TGTGCCAGCAGCTTACGGGCAGGGGAGGGTGAGCAGTTCTTC
TRBV6-1	TRBJ2-4	TRBD2	NA	CASSEASGTMGAKNIQYF	TGTGCCAGCAGTGAGGCCAGCGGGACGATGGGAGCCAAAAACATTCAGTACTTC
TRBV4-1	TRBJ1-2	TRBD1	NA	CASSPTGRGYTF	TGCGCCAGCAGCCCGACAGGGCGTGGCTACACCTTC
TRBV2	TRBJ1-5	NA	NA	CASSEEAGYQPQHF	TGTGCCAGCAGTGAAGAGGCAGGGTATCAGCCCCAGCATTTT
TRBV2	TRBJ1-6	NA	NA	CAWVGRAGNSPLHF	TGTGCCTGGGTGGGTCGGGCAGGGAATTCACCCCTCCACTTT
TRBV28	TRBJ2-7	NA	NA	CASISKFDSYEQYF	TGTGCCAGCATTAGTAAATTTGACAGCTACGAGCAGTACTTC
TRBV19	TRBJ2-1	TRBD2	NA	CASSIGVGLAGSRYNEQFF	TGTGCCAGTAGTATAGGTGTAGGACTAGCGGGATCTCGCTACAATGAGCAGTTCTTC
TRBV19	TRBJ1-5	TRBD1	NA	CASKRIGQGGNQPQHF	TGTGCCAGTAAGCGTATTGGGCAGGGGGGCAATCAGCCCCAGCATTTT
TRBV18	TRBJ2-5	NA	NA	CASSPDSGKETQYF	TGTGCCAGCTCACCGGATAGCGGTAAAGAGACCCAGTACTTC
TRBV18	TRBJ1-2	TRBD1	NA	CASSPDRAYGYTF	TGTGCCAGCTCGCCTGACAGGGCCTATGGCTACACCTTC
TRBV6-6	TRBJ2-7	NA	NA	CASSSQGGYEQYF	TGTGCCAGCAGCTCCCAAGGGGGCTACGAGCAGTACTTC
TRBV10-1	TRBJ1-2	TRBD1	NA	CASSGTGGFDGYTF	TGCGCCAGCAGTGGGACAGGGGGTTTCGATGGCTACACCTTC
TRBV12-2	TRBJ2-3	NA	NA	CASRLGERGGGEDTQYF	TGTGCAAGTCGCTTAGGCGAACGGGGAGGGGGAGAAGATACGCAGTATTTT
TRBV7-9	TRBJ1-3	TRBD1	NA	CASSGGQSSGNTIYF	TGTGCCAGCAGCGGGGGACAGAGCTCTGGAAACACCATATATTTT
TRBV19	TRBJ1-2	NA	few	CASWRGSQNYGYTF	TGTGCCAGCTGGCGCGGCAGCCAAAACTATGGCTACACCTTC
TRBV11-2	TRBJ2-1	TRBD1	NA	CASSRDSNEQFF	TGTGCCAGTTCCCGGGACAGTAATGAGCAGTTCTTC
TRBV2	TRBJ2-5	TRBD1	NA	CASSGTGGGRETQYF	TGTGCCAGCAGTGGGACAGGGGGCGGGCGGGAGACCCAGTACTTC
TRBV27	TRBJ2-2	TRBD1	NA	CASTLTTGTGVSGELFF	TGTGCCAGCACCCTAACTACCGGGACAGGGGTATCGGGGGAGCTGTTTTTT
TRBV11-2	TRBJ2-1	NA	NA	CASSLGAGNEQFF	TGTGCCAGCAGCTTAGGGGCTGGGAATGAGCAGTTCTTC
TRBV11-2	TRBJ2-7	TRBD2	once	CASSRWAGDDYEQYF	TGTGCCAGCAGCCGATGGGCGGGGGACGACTACGAGCAGTACTTC
TRBV12-3/TRBV12-4	TRBJ1-1	NA	NA	CASSLQVNTEAFF	TGTGCCAGCAGTCTACAGGTGAACACTGAAGCTTTCTTT
TRBV11-2	TRBJ2-2	TRBD1	NA	CASTFRGRGRNTGELFF	TGTGCCAGCACCTTTAGGGGCAGGGGGCGCAACACCGGGGAGCTGTTTTTT
TRBV6-2/TRBV6-3	TRBJ2-6	NA	NA	CASSYQRGGANVLTF	TGTGCCAGCAGTTACCAACGGGGTGGGGCCAACGTCCTGACTTTC
TRBV20-1	TRBJ2-1	TRBD2	few	CSASVWKGGRAPNEQFF	TGCAGTGCTAGTGTTTGGAAAGGCGGGAGGGCGCCTAATGAGCAGTTCTTC
TRBV5-4	TRBJ1-1	NA	NA	CASSLWGDHPEAFF	TGTGCCAGCAGCCTTTGGGGGGATCACCCTGAAGCTTTCTTT
TRBV10-3	TRBJ2-7	TRBD1	NA	CAIRGDREHLYEQYF	TGTGCCATCAGGGGGGACAGGGAACACCTCTACGAGCAGTACTTC
TRBV28	TRBJ1-1	TRBD1	NA	CASSSAPYSDRLNTEAFF	TGTGCCAGCAGCTCCGCCCCCTATTCGGACAGGCTGAACACTGAAGCTTTCTTT
TRBV18	TRBJ2-2	NA	NA	CASSRGLNTGELFF	TGTGCCAGCTCACGTGGACTGAACACCGGGGAGCTGTTTTTT
TRBV5-4	TRBJ1-1	TRBD1	NA	CASSFQGATEAFF	TGTGCCAGCAGCTTCCAGGGGGCCACTGAAGCTTTCTTT
TRBV5-6	TRBJ2-3	TRBD2	NA	CASSWPRDYDTDTQYF	TGTGCCAGCAGCTGGCCCCGGGACTATGACACAGATACGCAGTATTTT
TRBV11-2	TRBJ2-2	NA	NA	CASSLARGLRSGELFF	TGTGCCAGCAGCTTAGCAAGGGGTCTGAGGTCCGGGGAGCTGTTTTTT
TRBV3-1/TRBV3-2	TRBJ2-1	TRBD2	NA	CASSKTSGAYNEQFF	TGTGCCAGCAGCAAGACTAGCGGGGCCTATAATGAGCAGTTCTTC
TRBV28	TRBJ1-6	TRBD1	few	CASSREAGTGGSPLHF	TGTGCCAGCAGTAGAGAAGCCGGGACAGGGGGTTCACCCCTCCACTTT
TRBV15	TRBJ1-5	NA	NA	CATSRAEGYGDQPQHF	TGTGCCACCAGCAGAGCGGAAGGGTACGGGGATCAGCCCCAGCATTTT
TRBV19	TRBJ2-3	NA	NA	CASSISEVSTDTQYF	TGTGCCAGTAGTATATCGGAGGTATCCACAGATACGCAGTATTTT